Listed here is a single TCR beta chain. Its antigen is as yet unknown. This sample was included in a study of CD8+ T cells in alopecia areata. Notes on the study in general: Affected scalp, especially in alopecia totalis/universalis, had a higher clonality than normal scalp did. Scalp samples also contribute reads from the resident alphabeta T cells found in normal skin. Mice showed clearer TCR sharing than patients did, a gap that was possibly HLA-related.

The authors extracted RNA and reverse transcribed it into cDNA as the sequencing template. Only in-frame clones appear in the TCRdb table, and some are missing; sequencing was by immunoSEQ multiplex PCR. The sample shows 150,000 to 200,000 clones, roughly 60% of them seen only once. Researchers picked out CD4+ and CD8+ T cells from PBMCs by sorting. Input material: CD4+ T cells sorted from blood. The receptor was isolated from a human donor in good health.

CDR3 DNA sequence: TGCGCCAGCAGCCAAGATCGGGGGGCTGAAGCTTTCTTT. Translation: CASSQDRGAEAFF. The V and J genes are TRBV4-1 and TRBJ1-1, with D tentatively TRBD1 (5 bases). Germline V CDR1 and CDR2: MGHRA, YSYEKL. Trimming took 0 bases from V and 6 from J, leaving 8 bases between them. The CDR3 contains 13 residues.